The 6 T cell receptor beta chains reported below all come from one sample, sequenced in a study of blood T cell repertoires in COVID-19 (dated by TCRdb to 2018 to 2021). Library prep was done by the immunoSEQ multiplex PCR assay. The clones in this table, taken by TCRdb from immuneACCESS, are in-frame only. Not every clone is retained; where verified, under half of the shortfall comes from an unresolved V gene, and the cause of the rest is unknown. Within this sample are some 63,000 clones, with 70% to 80% of them counted one time only. The ten most abundant clones make up more than 30% of the sample. Sequencing used peripheral blood. The receptors here all came from a human donor in a cohort sampled during active COVID-19.

This clone was counted a few times. The J gene is TRBJ2-1, the V gene TRBV28; 7 nucleotides align to TRBD2. Germline V lookup: CDR1 MDHEN, CDR2 SYDVKM. V was pared by 4 bases and J by 10 bases, with 10 bases of the junction left unmatched. This CDR3 has 14 residues. Here the CDR3 reads CASSSPPTSEEQFF. CDR3 bases: TGTGCCAGCAGTTCCCCCCCCACTAGCGAAGAGCAGTTCTTC.

The chain carries TRBV30 and TRBJ1-3, with D possibly TRBD1 on 5 matching bases. V was cut by 4 bases and J by 0 bases, with 10 bases left in between. The CDR3 totals 14 residues. Germline V CDR1 and CDR2: GTSNPN, SVGIG (reference sequence). CDR3 nucleotides: TGTGCCTGGACAAGGGGTATCTCTGGAAACACCATATATTTT. It yields the protein CAWTRGISGNTIYF. The whole variable domain, filled in from reference TRBV30 and TRBJ1-3, reads SQTIHQWPATLVQPVGSPLSLECTVEGTSNPNLYWYRQAAGRGLQLLFYSVGIGQISSEVPQNLSASRPQDRQFILSSKKLLLSDSGFYLCAWTRGISGNTIYFGEGSWLTVV.

The rearrangement links TRBV24-1 to TRBJ2-1; D possibly corresponds to TRBD2 (5 bases). The length of the CDR3 is 15 residues. Trimming shortened V by 3 bases and J by 10 bases, and 18 bases separated the two germline ends. Per germline, CDR1 KGHDR and CDR2 SFDVKD. The CDR3 is CATSDRKEASREQFF. The DNA for the CDR3 is TGTGCCACCAGTGATCGTAAGGAGGCTAGTCGAGAGCAGTTCTTC.

The genes are TRBV5-1 and TRBJ2-2; 9 bases line up with TRBD1. After removal of 0 bases from V and 6 bases from J, the junction contained 9 bases not matched to a gene. This CDR3 has 17 amino acids. The V gene's germline CDR1 is SGHRS and CDR2 YFSETQ. In DNA, the CDR3 is TGCGCCAGCAGCTTGGCCGGACAGGGGCAACTGTCCGGGGAGCTGTTTTTT. Protein: CASSLAGQGQLSGELFF.

This clone was detected once. The genes are TRBV11-2 and TRBJ2-7; TRBD2 matches 7 bases. The V segment lost 1 base and the J segment 5 bases; nucleotides outside the gene matches: 11. Germline CDR1 is SGHAT and CDR2 is FQNNGV. The CDR3 contains 16 residues. The DNA for the CDR3 is TGTGCCAGCAGCTTAGGCCCGGGACCTAGCGGCCACGAGCAGTACTTC. Its protein product is CASSLGPGPSGHEQYF.

This sequence joins TRBV11-2 and TRBJ2-1; TRBD2 is a possible D gene (5 bases). Germline V lookup: CDR1 SGHAT, CDR2 FQNNGV. CDR3 length equals 18 residues. With 0 bases removed from V and 6 bases from J, the gap between germline ends came to 21 bases. CDR3 bases: TGTGCCAGCAGCTTAGATCTTAGGCGGGCCCTTTGGGGCAATGAGCAGTTCTTC. This codes for CASSLDLRRALWGNEQFF. Full variable domain (outside the CDR3, taken from reference TRBV11-2 and TRBJ2-1): EAGVAQSPRYKIIEKRQSVAFWCNPISGHATLYWYQQILGQGPKLLIQFQNNGVVDDSQLPKDRFSAERLKGVDSTLKIQPAKLEDSAVYLCASSLDLRRALWGNEQFFGPGTRLTVL.